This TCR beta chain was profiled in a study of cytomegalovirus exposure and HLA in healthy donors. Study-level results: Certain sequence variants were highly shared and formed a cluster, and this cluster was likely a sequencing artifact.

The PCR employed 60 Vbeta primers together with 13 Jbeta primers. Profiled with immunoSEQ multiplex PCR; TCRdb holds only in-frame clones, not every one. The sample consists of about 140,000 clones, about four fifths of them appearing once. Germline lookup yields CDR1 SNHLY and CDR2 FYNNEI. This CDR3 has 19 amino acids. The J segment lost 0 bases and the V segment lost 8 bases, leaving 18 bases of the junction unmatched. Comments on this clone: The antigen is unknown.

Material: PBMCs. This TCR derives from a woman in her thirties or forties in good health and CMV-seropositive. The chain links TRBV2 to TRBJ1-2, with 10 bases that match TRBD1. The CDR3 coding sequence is TGTGCCAGCCAGTTTATAAGACAGGGGGCGCAGATCCCTAACTATGGCTACACCTTC. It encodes CASQFIRQGAQIPNYGYTF.